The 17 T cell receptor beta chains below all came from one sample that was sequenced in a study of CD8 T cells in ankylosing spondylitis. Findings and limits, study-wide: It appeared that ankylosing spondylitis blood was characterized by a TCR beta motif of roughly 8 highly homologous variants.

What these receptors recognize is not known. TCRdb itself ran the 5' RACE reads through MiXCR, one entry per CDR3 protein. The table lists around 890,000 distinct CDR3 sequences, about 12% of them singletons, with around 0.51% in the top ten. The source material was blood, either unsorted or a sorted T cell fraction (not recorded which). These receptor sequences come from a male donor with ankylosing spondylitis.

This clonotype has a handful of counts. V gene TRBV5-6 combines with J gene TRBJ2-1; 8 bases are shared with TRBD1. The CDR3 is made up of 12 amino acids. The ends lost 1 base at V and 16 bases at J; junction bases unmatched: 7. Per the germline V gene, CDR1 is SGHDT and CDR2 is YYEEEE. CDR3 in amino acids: CASSLYGTGEFF. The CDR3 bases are TGTGCCAGCAGCTTGTATGGGACAGGTGAATTCTTC.

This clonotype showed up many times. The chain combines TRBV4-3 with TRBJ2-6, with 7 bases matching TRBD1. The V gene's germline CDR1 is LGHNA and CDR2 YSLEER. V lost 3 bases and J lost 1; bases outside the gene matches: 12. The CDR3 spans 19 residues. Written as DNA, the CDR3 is TGCGCCAGCAGCCAGTATCAAGGGACAGCCACTTCTGGGGCCAACGTCCTGACTTTC. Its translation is CASSQYQGTATSGANVLTF.

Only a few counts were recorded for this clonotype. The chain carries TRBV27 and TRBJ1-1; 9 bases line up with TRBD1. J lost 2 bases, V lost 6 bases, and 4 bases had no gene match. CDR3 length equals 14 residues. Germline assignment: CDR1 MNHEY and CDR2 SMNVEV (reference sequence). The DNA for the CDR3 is TGTGCCAGCAGATTACAGGGGGCAAACACTGAAGCTTTCTTT. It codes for CASRLQGANTEAFF.

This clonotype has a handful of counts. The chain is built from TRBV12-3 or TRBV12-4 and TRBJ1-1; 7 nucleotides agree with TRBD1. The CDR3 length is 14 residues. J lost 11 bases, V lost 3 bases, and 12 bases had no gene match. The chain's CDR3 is CASSLRQGDITAFF. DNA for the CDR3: TGTGCCAGCAGTTTGAGACAGGGTGATATTACTGCTTTCTTT.

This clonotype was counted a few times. DNA for the CDR3: TGTGCCAGCAGCTTAGACGCGGCCAGGGCGGGCACCGGGGAGCTGTTTTTT. Protein product: CASSLDAARAGTGELFF. The chain couples TRBV7-2 to TRBJ2-2, with D perhaps matching TRBD1 or TRBD2 (5 bases each). CDR1 and CDR2 from the germline V gene are SGHTA and FQGNSA. V was pared by 1 base and J by 4 bases, with 16 bases between. The CDR3 contains 17 residues.

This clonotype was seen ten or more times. CDR3 DNA: TGCAGCGTCGAGGGACTAGCGTTTCGAGAGACCCAGTACTTC. Encoded protein: CSVEGLAFRETQYF. V usage is TRBV29-1 and J usage is TRBJ2-5; 10 bases are shared with TRBD2. V was clipped by 6 bases and J by 4 bases; unmatched bases: 8. CDR1 SQVTM and CDR2 ANQGSEA come from the germline V gene. This CDR3 contains 14 residues. Full variable domain (missing parts from reference TRBV29-1 and TRBJ2-5): SAVISQKPSRDICQRGTSLTIQCQVDSQVTMMFWYRQQPGQSLTLIATANQGSEATYESGFVIDKFPISRPNLTFSTLTVSNMSPEDSSIYLCSVEGLAFRETQYFGPGTRLLVL.

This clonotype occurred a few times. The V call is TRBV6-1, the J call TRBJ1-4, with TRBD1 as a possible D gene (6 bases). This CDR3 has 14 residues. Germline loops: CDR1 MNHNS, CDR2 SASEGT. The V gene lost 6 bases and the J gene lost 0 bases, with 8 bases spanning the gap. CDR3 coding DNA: TGTGCCAGCAGGACAGGTTCAACTAATGAAAAACTGTTTTTT. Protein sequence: CASRTGSTNEKLFF.

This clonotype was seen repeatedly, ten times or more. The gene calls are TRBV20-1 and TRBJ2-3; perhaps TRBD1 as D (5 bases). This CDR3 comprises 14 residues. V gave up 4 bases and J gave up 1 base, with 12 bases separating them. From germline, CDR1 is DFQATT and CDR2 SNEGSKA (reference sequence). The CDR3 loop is CSATRVYGTDTQYF. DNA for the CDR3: TGCAGTGCTACCAGGGTATACGGCACAGATACGCAGTATTTT.

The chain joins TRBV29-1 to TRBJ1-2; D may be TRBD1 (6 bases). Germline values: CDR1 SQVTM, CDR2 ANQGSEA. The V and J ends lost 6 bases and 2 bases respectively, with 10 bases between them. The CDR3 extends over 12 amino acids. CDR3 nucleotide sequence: TGCAGCGTCCGAGGGGGGAACTATGGCTACACCTTC. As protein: CSVRGGNYGYTF.

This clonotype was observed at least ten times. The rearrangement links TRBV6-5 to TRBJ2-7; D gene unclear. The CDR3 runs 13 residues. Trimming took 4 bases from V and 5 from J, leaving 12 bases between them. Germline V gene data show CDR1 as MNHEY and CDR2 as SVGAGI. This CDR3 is CASSFLQAHEQYF. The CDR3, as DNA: TGTGCCAGCAGTTTCCTTCAGGCCCACGAGCAGTACTTC.

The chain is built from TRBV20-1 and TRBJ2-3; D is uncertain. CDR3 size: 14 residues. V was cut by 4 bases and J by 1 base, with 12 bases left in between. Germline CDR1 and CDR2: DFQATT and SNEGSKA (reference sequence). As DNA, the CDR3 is TGCAGTGCTACGACCAAAGGCGGCACAGATACGCAGTATTTT. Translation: CSATTKGGTDTQYF.

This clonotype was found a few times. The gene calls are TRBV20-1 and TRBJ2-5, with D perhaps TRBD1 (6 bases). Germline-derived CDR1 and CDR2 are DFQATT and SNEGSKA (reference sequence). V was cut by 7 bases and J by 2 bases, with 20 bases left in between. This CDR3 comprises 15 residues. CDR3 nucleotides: TGCAGTGGCCCCTCCGGGACATCATTACAAGAGACCCAGTACTTC. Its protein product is CSGPSGTSLQETQYF.

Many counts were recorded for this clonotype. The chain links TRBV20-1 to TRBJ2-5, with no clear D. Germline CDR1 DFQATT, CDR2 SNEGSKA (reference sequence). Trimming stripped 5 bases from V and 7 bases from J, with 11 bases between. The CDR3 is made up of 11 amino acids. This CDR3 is CSAPFPGTQYF. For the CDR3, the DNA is TGCAGTGCTCCTTTCCCGGGGACCCAGTACTTC.

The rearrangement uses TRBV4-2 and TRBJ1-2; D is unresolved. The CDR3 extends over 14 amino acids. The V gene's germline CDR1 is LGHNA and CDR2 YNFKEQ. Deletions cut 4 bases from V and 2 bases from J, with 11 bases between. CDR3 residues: CASSPAGENYGYTF. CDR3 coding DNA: TGTGCCAGCAGCCCCGCGGGAGAGAACTATGGCTACACCTTC.

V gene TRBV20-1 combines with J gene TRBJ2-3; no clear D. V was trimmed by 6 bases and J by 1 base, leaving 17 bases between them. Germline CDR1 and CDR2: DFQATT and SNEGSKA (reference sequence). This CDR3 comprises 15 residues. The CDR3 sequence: CSAPTVSLGTDTQYF. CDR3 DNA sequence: TGCAGTGCCCCCACGGTTTCCCTTGGCACAGATACGCAGTATTTT.

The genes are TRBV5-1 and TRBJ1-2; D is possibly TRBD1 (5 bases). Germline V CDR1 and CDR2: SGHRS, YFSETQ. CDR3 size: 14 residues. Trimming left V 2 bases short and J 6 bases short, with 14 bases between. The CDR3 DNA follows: TGCGCCAGCAGCTTCTATAGGGGTACACATGGCTACACCTTC. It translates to CASSFYRGTHGYTF.

The CDR3: CASSFNRDTYTEAFF. DNA of the CDR3: TGTGCCAGCAGTTTTAACAGGGACACTTACACTGAAGCTTTCTTT. The chain recombines TRBV6-5 with TRBJ1-1; D perhaps matches TRBD1 (6 bases). The CDR3 is 15 amino acids. Germline assignment: CDR1 MNHEY and CDR2 SVGAGI. Trimming cost V 4 bases and J 3 bases, with 15 bases left between them.